What follows is one T cell receptor beta chain and its context. Its antigen is not known. This sample is part of a study of beta chain features in type 1 diabetes. Broader study findings: Whatever favoring of shorter templates PCR might show would apply equally to patients and controls. Patients' naive, central memory and Treg TCRB repertoires seemed closer to one another than those of healthy donors.

Heparinised blood was drawn once per donor, averaging around 110 mL. Expressed TCRB transcripts were sequenced because the isolated RNA had all been reverse transcribed beforehand. Clones were read by immunoSEQ multiplex PCR, and TCRdb kept only the in-frame ones, dropping some. This sample has about 360,000 clones, with over 9.5% found just once. The CDR3 is 17 amino acids. V lost 6 bases, J lost 8 bases, and 18 bases stayed unmatched. CDR1 MDHEN and CDR2 SYDVKM come from the germline V gene. This receptor was taken from a man between 18 and 35 years old in good health. J is TRBJ1-2 and V is TRBV28; TRBD1 aligns across 10 bases. Sequences were obtained from naive CD4+ T cells from blood. The CDR3 here is CASRHHVVRQGAKGYTF. The CDR3 DNA reads as TGTGCCAGCAGACACCATGTCGTCCGACAGGGGGCAAAGGGCTACACCTTC.